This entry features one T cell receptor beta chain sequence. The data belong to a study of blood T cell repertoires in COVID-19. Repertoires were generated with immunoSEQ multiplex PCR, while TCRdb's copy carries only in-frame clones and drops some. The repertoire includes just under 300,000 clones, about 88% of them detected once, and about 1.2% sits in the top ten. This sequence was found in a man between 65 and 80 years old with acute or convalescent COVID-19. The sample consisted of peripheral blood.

The CDR3 nucleotides read TGTGCCAGCAGTTTATGGGCCGTGCAGAACACTGAAGCTTTCTTT. This codes for CASSLWAVQNTEAFF. The chain recombines TRBV28 with TRBJ1-1, with unresolved D. V gave up 0 bases and J gave up 1 base, with 9 bases separating them. Germline lookup yields CDR1 MDHEN and CDR2 SYDVKM. The CDR3 sequence is 15 residues long. The complete variable domain, with remaining parts taken from reference TRBV28 and TRBJ1-1, reads DVKVTQSSRYLVKRTGEKVFLECVQDMDHENMFWYRQDPGLGLRLIYFSYDVKMKEKGDIPEGYSVSREKKERFSLILESASTNQTSMYLCASSLWAVQNTEAFFGQGTRLTVV.